The rows below give T cell receptor beta chains drawn from one sample of a study of blood T cell repertoires in COVID-19. This table comes from immunoSEQ multiplex PCR, and its TCRdb copy is limited to in-frame clones, with some not included. Here the sample spans about 150,000 clones, more than 85% being singletons. Sequencing used peripheral blood. The receptors were gathered from a woman aged 65 to 85 with acute or convalescent COVID-19. CDR3s include the opening cysteine and the closing phenylalanine or tryptophan.

j_call	v_call	cdr3_aa
TRBJ1-5	TRBV7-2	CASSWDRGQPQHF
TRBJ2-4	TRBV3-1/TRBV3-2	CASSHGGQNIQYF
TRBJ2-5	TRBV25-1	CASSDLGTGVETQYF
TRBJ1-2	TRBV5-6	CASSLTRTGGGLGYTF
TRBJ2-7	TRBV30	CACRGLGEQYF
TRBJ1-5	TRBV7-2	CASSFAGGNQPQHF
TRBJ2-3	TRBV4-1	CASSQDAGASTDTQYF
TRBJ2-2	TRBV28	CASSSPGGQRELFF
TRBJ1-5	TRBV27	CASSLTGDNQPQHF
TRBJ1-5	TRBV5-8	CASSPSTGADYSNQPQHF
TRBJ1-3	TRBV18	CASSPARTGNTIYF
TRBJ2-4	TRBV5-1	CASSKTEAGGNIQYF
TRBJ2-5	TRBV3-1/TRBV3-2	CASSQDRLAGETQYF
TRBJ1-3	TRBV2	CASSAYLSKDRAGNTIYF
TRBJ1-1	TRBV14	CASSQTGPNTEAFF
TRBJ1-2	TRBV9	CASSVPGTNGYTF
TRBJ1-1	TRBV15	CATTKGEKTEAFF
TRBJ2-5	TRBV19	CASRISGTGRETQYF
TRBJ2-1	TRBV28	CASTPSGGSREQFF
TRBJ2-5	TRBV6-5	CASSRLWGVGETQYF
TRBJ1-1	TRBV30	CAWSLQENTEAFF
TRBJ1-6	TRBV7-8	CASSLERYSSYNSPLHF
TRBJ2-3	TRBV7-9	CASSLSGTILTDTQYF
TRBJ1-2	TRBV5-4	CASSLQGTGGAGGYTF
TRBJ1-2	TRBV7-9	CASSLVGGNYGYTF
TRBJ1-2	TRBV19	CASSREGDYGYTF
TRBJ1-6	TRBV28	CASSLPGQGGSPLHF
TRBJ2-2	TRBV18	CASSPIGEANTGELFF
TRBJ2-1	TRBV2	CASTPGLPPQFF
TRBJ2-3	TRBV23-1	CASSQPRQGDADTQYF
TRBJ2-3	TRBV3-1/TRBV3-2	CASSRRGGTDTQYF
TRBJ1-2	TRBV7-6	CASSLGDSYGYTF
TRBJ1-2	TRBV18	CASSPLGAGQAVVSGYTF
TRBJ1-2	TRBV29-1	CSVPAGTAYGYTF
TRBJ1-2	TRBV5-6	CASSSASFGGLGGYTF
TRBJ2-2	TRBV5-1	CASTGLAGAPNTGELFF
TRBJ2-3	TRBV5-4	CASSPGLAGQDTQYF
TRBJ1-1	TRBV5-1	CASSLEQQGTEAFF
TRBJ1-6	TRBV7-2	CASREGTGVFSPLHF
TRBJ1-1	TRBV18	CASSPWPGGARTEAFF
TRBJ2-1	TRBV30	CAWRRTSGGLNEQFF
TRBJ2-3	TRBV5-1	CATSRQGGDTQYF
TRBJ1-3	TRBV3-1/TRBV3-2	CASSQRQGVAGNTIYF
TRBJ2-2	TRBV18	CASSLSLTGELFF
TRBJ2-7	TRBV6-5	CASSYRGSYEQYF
TRBJ1-3	TRBV7-9	CASSLAGGSGNTIYF
TRBJ2-1	TRBV5-1	CASSPRDKSYNEQFF
TRBJ1-6	TRBV27	CASGQTGGYNSPLHF
TRBJ1-2	TRBV12-3/TRBV12-4	CASSLAAGVGYTF
TRBJ1-3	TRBV2	CASRVTAGQVGNTIYF
TRBJ2-7	TRBV28	CASSLSEGAYEQYF